This record looks at one T cell receptor (beta chain) sequence and its context. Its target antigen remains unknown. One base away there is no much larger clone; base qualities are not given. The library came from the immunoSEQ multiplex PCR assay. This is the immuneACCESS table as TCRdb keeps it, with only in-frame sequences that have V and J called. A part of the clones is gone; compared with another copy, unresolved V genes explain less than half, and the rest is unexplained. For this sample there are around 50,000 clones; around nine tenths appear just once. The ten most abundant clones make up around 1.6% of the sample. Looking up the germline V gene yields CDR1 SGHNT and CDR2 YENEEA. From the cysteine up to the phenylalanine, the CDR3 has a length of 15 residues. The sequence is cut down to CDR3 DNA, 45 bases in frame from base 1. V is pruned by 3 bases and J by 3 bases, leaving 4 bases of the junction without a gene match.

These data are taken from a study of control samples from healthy donors and cancer patients (dated by TCRdb to between 2020 and 2021). The sequenced sample was PBMCs. The chain links TRBV11-3 with TRBJ2-2, and TRBD2 matches 7 of the central bases. This TCR derives from a man in his forties or fifties with colorectal cancer. Read as DNA, the sequence is TGTGCCAGCAGCTTTCACAGCGGGGACACCGGGGAGCTGTTTTTT. Its product reads: CASSFHSGDTGELFF.